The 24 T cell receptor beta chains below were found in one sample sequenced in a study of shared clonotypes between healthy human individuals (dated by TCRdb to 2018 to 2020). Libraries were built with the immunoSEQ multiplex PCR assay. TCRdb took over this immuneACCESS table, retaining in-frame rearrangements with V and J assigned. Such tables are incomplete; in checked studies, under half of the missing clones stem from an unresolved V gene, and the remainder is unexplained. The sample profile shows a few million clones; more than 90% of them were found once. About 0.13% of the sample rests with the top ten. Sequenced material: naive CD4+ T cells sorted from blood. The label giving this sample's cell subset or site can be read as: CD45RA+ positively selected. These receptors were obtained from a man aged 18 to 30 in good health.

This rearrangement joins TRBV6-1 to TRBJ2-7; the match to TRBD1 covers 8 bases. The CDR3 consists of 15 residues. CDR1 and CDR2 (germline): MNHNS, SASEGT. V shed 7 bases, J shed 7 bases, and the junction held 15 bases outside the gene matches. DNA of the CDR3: TGTGCCAGCAACATGGACAGGGCAGCTCGGGGGGAGCAGTACTTC. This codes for CASNMDRAARGEQYF.

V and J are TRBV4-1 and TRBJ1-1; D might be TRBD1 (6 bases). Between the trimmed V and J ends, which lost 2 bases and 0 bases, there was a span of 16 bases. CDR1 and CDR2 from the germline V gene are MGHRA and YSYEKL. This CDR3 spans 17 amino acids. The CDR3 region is CASSQPGAYSLNTEAFF. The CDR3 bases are TGCGCCAGCAGCCAACCAGGGGCCTACAGCCTGAACACTGAAGCTTTCTTT.

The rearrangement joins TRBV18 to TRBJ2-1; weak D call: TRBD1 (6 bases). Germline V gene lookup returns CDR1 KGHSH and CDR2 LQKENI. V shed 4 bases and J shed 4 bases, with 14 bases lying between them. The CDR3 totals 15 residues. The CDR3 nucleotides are TGTGCCAGCTCACGCTCAGGGGCCGGTTACAATGAGCAGTTCTTC. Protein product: CASSRSGAGYNEQFF.

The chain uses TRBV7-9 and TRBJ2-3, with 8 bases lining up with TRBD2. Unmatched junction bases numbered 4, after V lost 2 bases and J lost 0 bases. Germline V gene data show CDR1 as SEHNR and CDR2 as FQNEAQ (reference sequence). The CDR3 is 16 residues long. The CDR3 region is CASSLRTSGSTDTQYF. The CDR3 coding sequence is TGTGCCAGCAGCTTACGAACTAGCGGAAGCACAGATACGCAGTATTTT. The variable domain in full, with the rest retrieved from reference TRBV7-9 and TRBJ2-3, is DTGVSQNPRHKITKRGQNVTFRCDPISEHNRLYWYRQTLGQGPEFLTYFQNEAQLEKSRLLSDRFSAERPKGSFSTLEIQRTEQGDSAMYLCASSLRTSGSTDTQYFGPGTRLTVL.

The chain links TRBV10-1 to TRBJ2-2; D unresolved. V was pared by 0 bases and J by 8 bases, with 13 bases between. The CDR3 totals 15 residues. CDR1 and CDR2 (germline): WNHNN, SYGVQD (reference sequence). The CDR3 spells CASSESELSAGELFF. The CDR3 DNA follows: TGCGCCAGCAGTGAGTCGGAGCTCTCCGCGGGGGAGCTGTTTTTT.

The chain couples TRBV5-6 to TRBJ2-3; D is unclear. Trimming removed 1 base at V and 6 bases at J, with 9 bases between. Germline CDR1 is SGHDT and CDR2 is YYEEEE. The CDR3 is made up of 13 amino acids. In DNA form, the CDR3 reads TGTGCCAGCAGCTTGACGGGTTCGGATACGCAGTATTTT. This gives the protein CASSLTGSDTQYF. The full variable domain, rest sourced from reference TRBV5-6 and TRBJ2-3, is DAGVTQSPTHLIKTRGQQVTLRCSPKSGHDTVSWYQQALGQGPQFIFQYYEEEERQRGNFPDRFSGHQFPNYSSELNVNALLLGDSALYLCASSLTGSDTQYFGPGTRLTVL.

The CDR3 DNA is TGTGCCAGCAGTTACTTCCTCCTCCGCTCCTACGAGCAGTACTTC. Translation: CASSYFLLRSYEQYF. The chain employs TRBV6-5 and TRBJ2-7, with D hard to call. V was shortened by 1 base and J by 0 bases, with 10 bases between the two germline ends. Germline CDR1 reads MNHEY; CDR2 reads SVGAGI. The CDR3 covers 15 residues.

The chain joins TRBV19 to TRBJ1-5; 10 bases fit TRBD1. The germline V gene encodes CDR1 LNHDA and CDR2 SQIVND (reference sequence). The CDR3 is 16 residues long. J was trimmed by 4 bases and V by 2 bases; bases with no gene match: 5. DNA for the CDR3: TGTGCCAGTAGTATACTTCCGGGACAGGGGAATCAGCCCCAGCATTTT. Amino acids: CASSILPGQGNQPQHF.

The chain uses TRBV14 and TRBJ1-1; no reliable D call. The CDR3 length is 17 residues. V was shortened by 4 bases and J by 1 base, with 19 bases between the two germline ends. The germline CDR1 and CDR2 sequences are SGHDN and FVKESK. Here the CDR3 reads CASSRSPGGGSNTEAFF. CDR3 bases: TGTGCCAGCAGCCGCTCCCCGGGCGGAGGGTCGAACACTGAAGCTTTCTTT.

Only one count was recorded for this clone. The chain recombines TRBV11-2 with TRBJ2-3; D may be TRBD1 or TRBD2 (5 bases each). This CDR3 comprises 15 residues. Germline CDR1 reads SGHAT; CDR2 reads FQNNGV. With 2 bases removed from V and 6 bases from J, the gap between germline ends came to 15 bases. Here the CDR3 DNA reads TGTGCCAGCAGCTTAATGGGCAGGGAGTCGGATACGCAGTATTTT. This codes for CASSLMGRESDTQYF.

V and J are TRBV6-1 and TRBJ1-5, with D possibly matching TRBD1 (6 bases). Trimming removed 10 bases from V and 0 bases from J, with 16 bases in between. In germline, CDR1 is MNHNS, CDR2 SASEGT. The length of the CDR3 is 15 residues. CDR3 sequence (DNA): TGTGCCACCGCCAGGTCGGGGGCTAGCAATCAGCCCCAGCATTTT. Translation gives CATARSGASNQPQHF.

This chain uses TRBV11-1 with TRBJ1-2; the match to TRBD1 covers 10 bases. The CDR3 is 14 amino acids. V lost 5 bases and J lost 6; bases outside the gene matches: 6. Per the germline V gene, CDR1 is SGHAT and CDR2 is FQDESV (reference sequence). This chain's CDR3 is CASSRIGTGDGYTF. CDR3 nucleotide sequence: TGTGCCAGCAGCCGAATCGGGACAGGGGATGGCTACACCTTC.

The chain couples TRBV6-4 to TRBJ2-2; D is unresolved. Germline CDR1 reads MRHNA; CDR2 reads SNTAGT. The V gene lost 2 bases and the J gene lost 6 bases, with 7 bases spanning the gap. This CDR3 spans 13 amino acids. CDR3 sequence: CASSDGMAGELFF. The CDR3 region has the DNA TGTGCCAGCAGTGACGGGATGGCCGGGGAGCTGTTTTTT.

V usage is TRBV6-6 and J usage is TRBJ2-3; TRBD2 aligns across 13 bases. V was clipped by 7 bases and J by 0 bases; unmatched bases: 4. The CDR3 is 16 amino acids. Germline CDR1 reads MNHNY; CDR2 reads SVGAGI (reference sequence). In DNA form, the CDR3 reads TGTGCCAGCACCGGACTAGCGGGGGAGAGCACAGATACGCAGTATTTT. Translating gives CASTGLAGESTDTQYF.

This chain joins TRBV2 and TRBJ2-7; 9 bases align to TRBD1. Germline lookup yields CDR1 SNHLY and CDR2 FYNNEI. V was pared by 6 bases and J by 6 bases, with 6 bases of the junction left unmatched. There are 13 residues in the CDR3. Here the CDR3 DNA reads TGTGCCAGCAGACCGACAGGGGGGCGCGAGCAGTACTTC. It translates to CASRPTGGREQYF.

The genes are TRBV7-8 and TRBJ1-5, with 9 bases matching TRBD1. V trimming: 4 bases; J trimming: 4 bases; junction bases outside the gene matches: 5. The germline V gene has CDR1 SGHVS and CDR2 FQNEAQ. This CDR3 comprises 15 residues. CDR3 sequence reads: CASSWEQGANQPQHF. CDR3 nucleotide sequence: TGTGCCAGCAGCTGGGAACAGGGGGCTAATCAGCCCCAGCATTTT.

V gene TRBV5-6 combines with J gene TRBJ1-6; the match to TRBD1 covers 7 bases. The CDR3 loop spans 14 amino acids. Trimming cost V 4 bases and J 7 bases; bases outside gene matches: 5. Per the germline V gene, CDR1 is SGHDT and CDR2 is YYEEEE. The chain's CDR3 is CASSPGGLNSPLHF. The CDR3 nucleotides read TGTGCCAGCAGCCCAGGGGGATTAAATTCACCCCTCCACTTT.

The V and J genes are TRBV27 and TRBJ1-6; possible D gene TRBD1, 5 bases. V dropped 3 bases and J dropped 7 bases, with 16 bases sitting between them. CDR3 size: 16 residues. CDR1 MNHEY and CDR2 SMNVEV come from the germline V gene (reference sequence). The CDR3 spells CASSFSPRGANSPLHF. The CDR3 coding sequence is TGTGCCAGCAGTTTCTCCCCCCGGGGCGCGAATTCACCCCTCCACTTT.

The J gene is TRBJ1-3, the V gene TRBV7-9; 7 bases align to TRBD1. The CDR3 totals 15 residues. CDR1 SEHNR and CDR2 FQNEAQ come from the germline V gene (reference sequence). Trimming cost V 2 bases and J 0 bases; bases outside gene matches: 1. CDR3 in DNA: TGTGCCAGCAGCTTACGGGACAGCTCTGGAAACACCATATATTTT. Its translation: CASSLRDSSGNTIYF.

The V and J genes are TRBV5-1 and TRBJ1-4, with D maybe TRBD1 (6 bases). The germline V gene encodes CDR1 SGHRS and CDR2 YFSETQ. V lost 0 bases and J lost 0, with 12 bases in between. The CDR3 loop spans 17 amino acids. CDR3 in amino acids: CASSLGGRGPTNEKLFF. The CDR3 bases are TGCGCCAGCAGCTTGGGGGGCAGGGGACCAACTAATGAAAAACTGTTTTTT.

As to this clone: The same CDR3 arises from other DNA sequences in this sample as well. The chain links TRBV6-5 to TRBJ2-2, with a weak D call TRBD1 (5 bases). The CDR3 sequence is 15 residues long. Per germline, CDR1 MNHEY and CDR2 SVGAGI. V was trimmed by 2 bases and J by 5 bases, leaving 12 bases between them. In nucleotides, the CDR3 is TGTGCCAGCAGTTACCTTGGGGCTCGAACCGGGGAGCTGTTTTTT. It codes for CASSYLGARTGELFF.

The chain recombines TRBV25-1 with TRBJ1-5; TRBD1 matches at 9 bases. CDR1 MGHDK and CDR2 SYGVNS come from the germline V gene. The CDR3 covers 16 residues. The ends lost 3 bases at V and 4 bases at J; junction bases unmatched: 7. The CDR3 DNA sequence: TGTGCCAGCAGTGAGAATGGACAGGGGCGAAATCAGCCCCAGCATTTT. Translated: CASSENGQGRNQPQHF. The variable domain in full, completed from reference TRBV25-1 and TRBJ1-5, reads EADIYQTPRYLVIGTGKKITLECSQTMGHDKMYWYQQDPGMELHLIHYSYGVNSTEKGDLSSESTVSRIRTEHFPLTLESARPSHTSQYLCASSENGQGRNQPQHFGDGTRLSIL.

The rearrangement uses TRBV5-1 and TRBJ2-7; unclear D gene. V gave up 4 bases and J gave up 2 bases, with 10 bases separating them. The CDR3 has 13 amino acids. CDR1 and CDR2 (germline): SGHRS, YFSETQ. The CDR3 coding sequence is TGCGCCAGCAGCCCGGAAGGCCCCTACGAGCAGTACTTC. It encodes CASSPEGPYEQYF.

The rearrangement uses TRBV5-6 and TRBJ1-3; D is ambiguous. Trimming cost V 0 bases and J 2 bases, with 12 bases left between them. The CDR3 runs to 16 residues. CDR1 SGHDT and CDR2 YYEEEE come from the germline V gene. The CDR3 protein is CASSLEPVLTGNTIYF. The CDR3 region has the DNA TGTGCCAGCAGCTTGGAACCGGTATTGACTGGAAACACCATATATTTT. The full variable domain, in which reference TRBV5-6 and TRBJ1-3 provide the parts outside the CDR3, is DAGVTQSPTHLIKTRGQQVTLRCSPKSGHDTVSWYQQALGQGPQFIFQYYEEEERQRGNFPDRFSGHQFPNYSSELNVNALLLGDSALYLCASSLEPVLTGNTIYFGEGSWLTVV.